This T cell receptor (beta chain) is drawn from a study of human T cells and chemical hapten exposure. Study-wide context: Upper-back patches of 0.01% DPC were read at 6 days. TCR yields per sample varied, mainly owing to small pooled library volume differences.

Per germline, CDR1 MDHEN and CDR2 SYDVKM. The CDR3 runs to 14 residues. Trimming took off 3 bases at V and 5 bases at J, with 13 bases between the two ends. This clonotype was seen a handful of times. TCRdb re-called the RACE reads through MiXCR, storing one row per CDR3 protein. The profile shows a few hundred thousand distinct CDR3 sequences, about 8.6% of them singletons. The time point was: pre-sensitization, week 0. Sample treatment: therapeutic diphenylcyclopropenone sensitization with weekly scalp DPC. The sequencing here drew on whole blood, taken in connection with sensitization to the hapten diphenylcyclopropenone (DPC). V usage is TRBV28 and J usage is TRBJ1-1; D gene unclear. This receptor was obtained from a middle-aged woman with alopecia areata. Some clones in this sample may be carry-over from other donors' samples. The CDR3 loop reads CASSLVSVRTEAFF. The CDR3 DNA reads as TGTGCCAGCAGTTTGGTCAGCGTCCGGACTGAAGCTTTCTTT. The full variable domain, completed using reference TRBV28 and TRBJ1-1, is DVKVTQSSRYLVKRTGEKVFLECVQDMDHENMFWYRQDPGLGLRLIYFSYDVKMKEKGDIPEGYSVSREKKERFSLILESASTNQTSMYLCASSLVSVRTEAFFGQGTRLTVV.